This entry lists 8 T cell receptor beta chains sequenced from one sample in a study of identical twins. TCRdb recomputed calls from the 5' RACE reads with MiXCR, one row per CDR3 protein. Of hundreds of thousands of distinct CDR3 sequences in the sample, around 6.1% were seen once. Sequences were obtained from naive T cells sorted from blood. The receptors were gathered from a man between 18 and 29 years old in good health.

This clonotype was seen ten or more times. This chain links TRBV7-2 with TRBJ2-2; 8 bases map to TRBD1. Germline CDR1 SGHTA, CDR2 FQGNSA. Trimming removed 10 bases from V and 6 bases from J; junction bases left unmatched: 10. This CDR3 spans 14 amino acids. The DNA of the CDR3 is TGTGCCACAAAACGGACAGGGTCAGCCGGGGAGCTGTTTTTT. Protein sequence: CATKRTGSAGELFF.

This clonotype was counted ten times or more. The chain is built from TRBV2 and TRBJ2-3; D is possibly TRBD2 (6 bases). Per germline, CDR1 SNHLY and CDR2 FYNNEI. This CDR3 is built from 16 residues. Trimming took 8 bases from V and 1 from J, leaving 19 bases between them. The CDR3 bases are TGTGCCAGCGCCGGTTCGACGGGAGTGGGCACAGATACGCAGTATTTT. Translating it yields CASAGSTGVGTDTQYF.

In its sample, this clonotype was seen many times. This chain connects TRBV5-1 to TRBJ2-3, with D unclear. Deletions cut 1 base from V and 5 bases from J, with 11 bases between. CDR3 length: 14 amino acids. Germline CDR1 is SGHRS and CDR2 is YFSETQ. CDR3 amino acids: CASSLLKGLDTQYF. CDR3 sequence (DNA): TGCGCCAGCAGCTTGCTAAAGGGTCTAGATACGCAGTATTTT. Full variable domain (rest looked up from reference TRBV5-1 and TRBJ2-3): KAGVTQTPRYLIKTRGQQVTLSCSPISGHRSVSWYQQTPGQGLQFLFEYFSETQRNKGNFPGRFSGRQFSNSRSEMNVSTLELGDSALYLCASSLLKGLDTQYFGPGTRLTVL.

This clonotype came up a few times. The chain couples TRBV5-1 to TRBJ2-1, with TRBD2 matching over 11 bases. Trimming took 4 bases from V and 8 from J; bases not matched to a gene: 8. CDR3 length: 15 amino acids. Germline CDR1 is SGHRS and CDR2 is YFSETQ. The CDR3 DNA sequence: TGCGCCAGCAGCCGGCTAGCGGGAGGATCGGATGAGCAGTTCTTC. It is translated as CASSRLAGGSDEQFF.

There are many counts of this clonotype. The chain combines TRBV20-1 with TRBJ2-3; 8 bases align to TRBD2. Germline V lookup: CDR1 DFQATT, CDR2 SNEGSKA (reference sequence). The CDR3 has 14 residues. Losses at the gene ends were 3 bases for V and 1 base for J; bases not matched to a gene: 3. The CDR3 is CSARAGGGTDTQYF. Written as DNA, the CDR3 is TGCAGTGCTAGGGCGGGAGGTGGCACAGATACGCAGTATTTT.

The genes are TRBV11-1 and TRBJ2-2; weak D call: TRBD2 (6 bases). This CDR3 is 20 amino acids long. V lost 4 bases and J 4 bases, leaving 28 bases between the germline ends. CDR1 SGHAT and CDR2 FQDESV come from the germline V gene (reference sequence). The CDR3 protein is CASSSSQGGIAVLSTGELFF. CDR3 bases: TGTGCCAGCAGCTCAAGCCAGGGTGGGATAGCGGTACTGAGCACCGGGGAGCTGTTTTTT.

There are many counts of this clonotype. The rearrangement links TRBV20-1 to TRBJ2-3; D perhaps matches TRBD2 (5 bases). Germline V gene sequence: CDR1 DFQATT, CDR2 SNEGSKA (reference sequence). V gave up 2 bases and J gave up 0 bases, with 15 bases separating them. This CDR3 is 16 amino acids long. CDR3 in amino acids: CSARLHRGTSTDTQYF. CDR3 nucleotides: TGCAGTGCTAGACTTCACCGGGGAACTAGCACAGATACGCAGTATTTT.

In DNA, the CDR3 is TGTGCCAGCAGCACCGGGGCGAACACCGGGGAGCTGTTTTTT. The encoded protein is CASSTGANTGELFF. The J gene is TRBJ2-2, the V gene TRBV7-8, with D maybe TRBD2 (5 bases). The V end was cut by 5 bases, the J end by 0 bases, with 7 bases between. Germline V CDR1 and CDR2: SGHVS, FQNEAQ. This CDR3 comprises 14 residues.